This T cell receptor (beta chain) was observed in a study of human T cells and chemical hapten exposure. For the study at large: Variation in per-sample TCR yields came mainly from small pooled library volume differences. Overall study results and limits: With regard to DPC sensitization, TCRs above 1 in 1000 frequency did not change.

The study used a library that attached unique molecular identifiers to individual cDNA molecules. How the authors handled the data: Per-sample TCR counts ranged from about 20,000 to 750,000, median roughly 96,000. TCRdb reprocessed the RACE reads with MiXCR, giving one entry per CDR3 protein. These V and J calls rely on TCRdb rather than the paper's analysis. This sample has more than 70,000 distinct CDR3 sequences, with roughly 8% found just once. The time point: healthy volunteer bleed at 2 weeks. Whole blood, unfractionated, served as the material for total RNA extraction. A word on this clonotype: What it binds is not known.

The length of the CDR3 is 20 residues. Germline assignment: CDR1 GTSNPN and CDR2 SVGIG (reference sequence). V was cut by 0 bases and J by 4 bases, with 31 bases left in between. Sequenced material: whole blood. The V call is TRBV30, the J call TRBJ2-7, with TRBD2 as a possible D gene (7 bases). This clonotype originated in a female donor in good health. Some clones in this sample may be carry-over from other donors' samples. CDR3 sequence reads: CAWSVGRGKDFRGRPYEQYF. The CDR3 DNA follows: TGTGCCTGGAGTGTAGGCAGGGGAAAAGATTTTCGCGGGAGACCTTACGAGCAGTACTTC.